This paragraph covers one T cell receptor beta chain sequence. Its antigen is not known. This sample was taken from a study of shared clonotypes between healthy human individuals. Germline V gives CDR1 MDHEN, CDR2 SYDVKM. The V end lost 2 bases, the J end lost 3 bases, and 7 bases lay between the germline ends. The CDR3 loop spans 13 amino acids. Study-level points and caveats: What naive subsets generally showed was a larger estimated richness than memory subsets showed. The genetic and exposure-history diversity represented was limited by few donors.

Sorted-subset replicate PCR reactions were performed with 200 ng DNA, corresponding to tens of thousands of T cell genomes. Profiled with immunoSEQ multiplex PCR; TCRdb holds only in-frame clones, not every one. The table has 2 million to 3 million clones, 80% to 95% seen once. This clonotype was obtained from a man younger than 35 in good health. Some clones in this sample may be carry-over from other donors' samples. Sequencing input: naive CD4+ T cells from PBMCs. Specified subset: CD45RA+ positively selected. The genes are TRBV28 and TRBJ1-2; D unresolved. As DNA, the CDR3 is TGTGCCAGCAGTTTACAACGCGACTATGGCTACACCTTC. Its translation: CASSLQRDYGYTF.